This is a list of T cell receptor beta chains from one sample in a study of OX40 agonist ivuxolimab in advanced cancers. Using immunoSEQ multiplex PCR, the repertoire was profiled, and TCRdb retains in-frame clones only, with some absent. The sample carries roughly 56,000 clones, 70% to 90% recorded once. Sequenced here: CD4+ or CD8+ T cells sorted from blood, sampled in a trial of the OX40 agonist ivuxolimab. Source of these receptors: an adult with an advanced solid tumor such as melanoma, head and neck, liver or kidney cancer. CDR3s include the opening cysteine and the closing phenylalanine or tryptophan.

v_gene: TRBV19; j_gene: TRBJ2-3; len: 14; CDR3aa: CASGSAGRSDTQYF
v_gene: TRBV10-2; j_gene: TRBJ2-3; len: 13; CDR3aa: CASSESLTDTQYF
v_gene: TRBV7-8; j_gene: TRBJ2-5; len: 15; CDR3aa: CASSIGQGSYETQYF
v_gene: TRBV30; j_gene: TRBJ1-2; len: 13; CDR3aa: CAWSVQGPYGYTF
v_gene: TRBV7-9; j_gene: TRBJ2-3; len: 18; CDR3aa: CASSPRLLAGADTDTQYF
v_gene: TRBV19; j_gene: TRBJ2-5; len: 14; CDR3aa: CASSTGTTKLRQYF
v_gene: TRBV4-1; j_gene: TRBJ2-7; len: 14; CDR3aa: CASSQVLISYEQYF
v_gene: TRBV28; j_gene: TRBJ1-1; len: 15; CDR3aa: CASTPWGQGIDEAFF
v_gene: TRBV9; j_gene: TRBJ2-2; len: 16; CDR3aa: CASSARTPFIPGELFF
v_gene: TRBV28; j_gene: TRBJ2-2; len: 15; CDR3aa: CASSLRQGWAGELFF
v_gene: TRBV7-9; j_gene: TRBJ2-1; len: 15; CDR3aa: CASSPRLAGDNEQFF
v_gene: TRBV28; j_gene: TRBJ1-1; len: 13; CDR3aa: CASTGQENTEAFF
v_gene: TRBV28; j_gene: TRBJ1-2; len: 16; CDR3aa: CASSPLTGADYYGYTF
v_gene: TRBV27; j_gene: TRBJ2-2; len: 14; CDR3aa: CASSFRGHTGELFF
v_gene: TRBV5-6; j_gene: TRBJ2-2; len: 15; CDR3aa: CASSLGTVVTGELFF
v_gene: TRBV4-2; j_gene: TRBJ2-3; len: 15; CDR3aa: CASSQRRGFTDTQYF
v_gene: TRBV7-9; j_gene: TRBJ2-7; len: 17; CDR3aa: CASSLVATGDGHYEQYF
v_gene: TRBV28; j_gene: TRBJ2-3; len: 17; CDR3aa: CASSKLGLGDFTDTQYF
v_gene: TRBV7-2; j_gene: TRBJ2-3; len: 14; CDR3aa: CASRILAGTDTQYF
v_gene: TRBV4-2; j_gene: TRBJ2-1; len: 18; CDR3aa: CASSQDGGLASSYNEQFF
v_gene: TRBV4-1; j_gene: NA; len: 15; CDR3aa: CASSQGLARSYEQYF
v_gene: TRBV19; j_gene: TRBJ1-4; len: 15; CDR3aa: CASSISRQVGEKLFF
v_gene: TRBV7-9; j_gene: TRBJ1-5; len: 13; CDR3aa: CASSPQSNQPQHF
v_gene: TRBV30; j_gene: TRBJ1-2; len: 11; CDR3aa: CAWSVGGGGTF
v_gene: TRBV4-1; j_gene: TRBJ2-7; len: 15; CDR3aa: CASSQITSGSFEQYF
v_gene: TRBV13; j_gene: TRBJ2-1; len: 17; CDR3aa: CASSPIPGSGIYDEQFF
v_gene: TRBV30; j_gene: TRBJ2-7; len: 15; CDR3aa: CAWSVLGTPYYEQYF
v_gene: TRBV15; j_gene: TRBJ1-5; len: 17; CDR3aa: CATSIIQGALSNQPQHF
v_gene: TRBV15; j_gene: TRBJ2-1; len: 12; CDR3aa: CATSRDWYEQFF
v_gene: TRBV27; j_gene: TRBJ2-7; len: 13; CDR3aa: CASSSSTSYEQYF
v_gene: TRBV4-3; j_gene: TRBJ2-1; len: 17; CDR3aa: CASSQDPPGTKQNEQFF
v_gene: TRBV21-1; j_gene: TRBJ2-1; len: 14; CDR3aa: CASSKETNLYEQFF
v_gene: TRBV5-1; j_gene: NA; len: 14; CDR3aa: CASSLAQAAYEQYF
v_gene: TRBV6-1; j_gene: TRBJ1-6; len: 14; CDR3aa: CASSQTSPIEPLHF
v_gene: TRBV27; j_gene: TRBJ2-7; len: 13; CDR3aa: CASRPSGTYEQYF
v_gene: TRBV4-3; j_gene: TRBJ1-2; len: 15; CDR3aa: CASSQEHRGARGYTF
v_gene: TRBV19; j_gene: TRBJ2-7; len: 12; CDR3aa: CAGRDRFYEQYF
v_gene: TRBV5-4; j_gene: TRBJ2-7; len: 15; CDR3aa: CASSLGPGEAYEQYF
v_gene: TRBV30; j_gene: TRBJ2-7; len: 16; CDR3aa: CAWSIKMFRGTYEQYF
v_gene: TRBV6-1; j_gene: NA; len: 14; CDR3aa: CASSEGQFTYEQYF